These T cell receptor beta chains were read from a single sample in a study of radiation and T cells in renal cell carcinoma. Assay used: immunoSEQ multiplex PCR; TCRdb lists only in-frame clones, some missing. The sample records over 45,000 clones, 65% to 80% being singletons. The sequenced sample was blood, obtained from a patient whose treatment included radiotherapy and nephrectomy. Receptors originate from a man aged 55 to 69 with renal cell carcinoma. Both conserved end residues are part of each CDR3. The D gene is left open where the match is weak. Clone size is shown for a subset of rows, as once, few, many or a class of expanded clone.

cdr3_length	v_call	j_call	clone_size	d_call	cdr3_nt	cdr3_aa
14	TRBV6-1	TRBJ1-1	once	-	TGTGCCACCACTGGAGGGGGACTGAACACTGAAGCTTTCTTT	CATTGGGLNTEAFF
13	TRBV2	TRBJ1-5	few	-	TGTGCCAGCGGGGGCGGGGCAAATCAGCCCCAGCATTTT	CASGGGANQPQHF
16	TRBV5-1	TRBJ1-1	-	-	TGCGCCAGCAGCCCTACTCCCGGCAGCATGAACACTGAAGCTTTCTTT	CASSPTPGSMNTEAFF
14	TRBV9	TRBJ2-3	-	TRBD2	TGTGCCAGCGCGGGGGGCGATAGCACAGATACGCAGTATTTT	CASAGGDSTDTQYF
15	TRBV7-2	TRBJ1-6	few	TRBD1	TGTGCCAGCAGCTGGGGACAGAACTATAATTCACCCCTCCACTTT	CASSWGQNYNSPLHF
16	TRBV7-9	TRBJ1-2	-	-	TGTGCCAGCAGCTTACCCACCAGGGCAATTAAGGATGGCTACACCTTC	CASSLPTRAIKDGYTF
13	TRBV25-1	TRBJ2-5	once	-	TGTGCCAGCAGTGCGACCGCAGAGGAGACCCAGTACTTC	CASSATAEETQYF
15	TRBV25-1	TRBJ2-2	-	-	TGTGCCAGCAGTGCACCGGGACAGCGGGCCGGGGAGCTGTTTTTT	CASSAPGQRAGELFF
14	TRBV19	TRBJ1-1	large	-	TGTGCCAGTAGTATACGGGACACACGCACTGAAGCTTTCTTT	CASSIRDTRTEAFF
12	TRBV6-1	TRBJ2-3	-	-	TGTGCCAGCAGTCGGTACACAGATACGCAGTATTTT	CASSRYTDTQYF
15	TRBV7-2	TRBJ2-3	-	-	TGTGCCAGCAGCCTAGGGTTAGGGGGAGCGGATACGCAGTATTTT	CASSLGLGGADTQYF
15	TRBV5-1	TRBJ1-2	-	-	TGCGCCAGCAGCCTCGCAGGGTCTAAGGACTATGGCTACACCTTC	CASSLAGSKDYGYTF
14	TRBV7-2	TRBJ1-2	-	-	TGTGCCAGCAGCTTAGACAAGGGCTCAGTTGGCTACACCTTC	CASSLDKGSVGYTF
14	TRBV7-2	TRBJ1-2	-	-	TGTGCCAGCAGCTTAGGTGGCAGAAAATATGGCTACACCTTC	CASSLGGRKYGYTF
15	TRBV6-5	TRBJ2-1	-	TRBD2	TGTGCCAGCAGGCTAACTAGCGGGGGGGTTGTTGAGCAGTTCTTC	CASRLTSGGVVEQFF
16	TRBV13	TRBJ2-6	-	-	TGTGCCAGCAGCTCCTGGACCGGCTCTGGGGCCAACGTCCTGACTTTC	CASSSWTGSGANVLTF
15	TRBV29-1	TRBJ1-2	-	TRBD1	TGCAGCGTTGAAGGGGGAAGGGGGCGCGACTATGGCTACACCTTC	CSVEGGRGRDYGYTF
15	TRBV7-2	TRBJ2-7	-	TRBD1	TGTGCCAGCAGCTTAGAGTGGACAGGGTCCTACGAGCAGTACTTC	CASSLEWTGSYEQYF
13	TRBV4-3	TRBJ2-7	-	-	TGCGCCAGCAGCCTTTGGACCGCGGACGAGCAGTACTTC	CASSLWTADEQYF
18	TRBV10-2	TRBJ2-6	-	-	TGCGCCAGCAGTGAATTTCAACTTGAGAGGGCTGGGGCCAACGTCCTGACTTTC	CASSEFQLERAGANVLTF
16	TRBV5-6	TRBJ1-2	-	TRBD1	TGTGCCAGCAGCCAAACCGGGACAGGGGTAACCTATGGCTACACCTTC	CASSQTGTGVTYGYTF
16	TRBV19	TRBJ2-2	-	-	TGTGCCAGTAGCCCCCGGGTTTGGACCTACACCGGGGAGCTGTTTTTT	CASSPRVWTYTGELFF